This T cell receptor (beta chain) is from a study of T cell responses to AZD1222 COVID-19 vaccine. This CDR3 region has 14 residues. Per germline, CDR1 SGHNT and CDR2 YYREEE (reference sequence). The V gene lost 4 bases and the J gene lost 6 bases, with 13 bases spanning the gap. This clone was counted once. Its antigen is still unknown. Profiling relied on immunoSEQ multiplex PCR, and the TCRdb table lists in-frame clones only, not all of them. This table has around 130,000 clones, almost 90% appearing once. Notes on the study in general: Clonal diversity was possibly underestimated, and white British individuals and females predominated among donors. As reported, nearly half of all spike-specific TCRs target variant regions that are unmutated.

This sample comprised peripheral blood, obtained on day 0 of AZD1222 vaccination. The chain uses TRBV5-4 and TRBJ1-4, with a tentative D call TRBD1 (5 bases). This receptor was taken from an adult in good health. CDR3 nucleotide sequence: TGTGCCAGCAGCCACAGCTCGGGGGATGAAAAACTGTTTTTT. Translating it yields CASSHSSGDEKLFF. The full variable domain, with the rest looked up from reference TRBV5-4 and TRBJ1-4, is ETGVTQSPTHLIKTRGQQVTLRCSSQSGHNTVSWYQQALGQGPQFIFQYYREEENGRGNFPPRFSGLQFPNYSSELNVNALELDDSALYLCASSHSSGDEKLFFGSGTQLSVL.